This TCR beta chain was documented in a study of blood T cell repertoires in COVID-19. Study-wide background: Material from acute and convalescent COVID-19 was sourced from the United States, Italy and Spain. PBMCs, B-cell-depleted T cells, or T cells provided the cDNA or gDNA that made up the material.

Under the authors' procedure: Estimation of nucleated cell counts was performed using reference gene primer amplification. Using immunoSEQ multiplex PCR, the repertoire was profiled, and TCRdb retains in-frame clones only, with some absent. V, J and clone size are taken as reported in that table, and D and trimming were inferred from the DNA itself. This sample carries 310,000 or so clones, approximately 83% of them seen once, and the ten largest clones take around 2.1%. Germline loops: CDR1 WNHNN, CDR2 SYGVQD (reference sequence). V shed 3 bases and J 6 bases; nucleotides not matched to a gene: 4. The CDR3 is made up of 13 amino acids.

Sequencing used peripheral blood. The origin of this receptor is a young woman who had recovered from COVID-19. The chain employs TRBV10-1 and TRBJ1-1; 7 nucleotides align to TRBD1. CDR3 sequence: CASSENRGAEAFF. In DNA, the CDR3 is TGCGCCAGCAGTGAAAACAGGGGAGCTGAAGCTTTCTTT.